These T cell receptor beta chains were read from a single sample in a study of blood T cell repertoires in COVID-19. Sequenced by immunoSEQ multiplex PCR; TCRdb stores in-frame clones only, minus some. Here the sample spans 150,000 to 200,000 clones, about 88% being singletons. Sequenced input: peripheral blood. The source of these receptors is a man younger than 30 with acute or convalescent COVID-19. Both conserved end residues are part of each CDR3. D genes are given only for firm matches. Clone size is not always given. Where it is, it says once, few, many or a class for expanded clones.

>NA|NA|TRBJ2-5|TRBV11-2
TGTGCCAGCAGCTTAGCTCGGGGGTGGGAGACCCAGTACTTC
CASSLARGWETQYF
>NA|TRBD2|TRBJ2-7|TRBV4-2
TGTGCCAGCAGCCAAGTATCTCGGGGGGGCGTCTACGAGCAGTACTTC
CASSQVSRGGVYEQYF
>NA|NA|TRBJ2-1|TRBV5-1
TGCGCCAGCAGCACCGGTCGCGGGGTATACGATGAGCAGTTCTTC
CASSTGRGVYDEQFF
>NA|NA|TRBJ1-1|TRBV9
TGTGCCAGCAGCGCCCCCCCGGTGAACACTGAAGCTTTCTTT
CASSAPPVNTEAFF
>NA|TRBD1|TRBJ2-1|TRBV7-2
TGTGCCAGCAGCTGGGGACAGCGCAATGAGCAGTTCTTC
CASSWGQRNEQFF
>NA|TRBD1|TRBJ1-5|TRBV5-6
TGTGCCAGCAGCCAAACAGGGGGCGGACAGCCCCAGCATTTT
CASSQTGGGQPQHF
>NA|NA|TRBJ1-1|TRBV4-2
TGTGCCAGCAGCCGAGGAGGGACGGGGATGAACACTGAAGCTTTCTTT
CASSRGGTGMNTEAFF
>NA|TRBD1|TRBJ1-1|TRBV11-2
TGTGCCAGCAGCTTATCGCCGGGACAGGGAGCTGAAGCTTTCTTT
CASSLSPGQGAEAFF
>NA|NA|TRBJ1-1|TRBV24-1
TGTGCCACCAGTGAGAGTGGGAGAAGGAACACTGAAGCTTTCTTT
CATSESGRRNTEAFF
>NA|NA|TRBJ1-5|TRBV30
TGTGCCTGGAGCGTGGGGGGACAGCCCCAGCATTTT
CAWSVGGQPQHF
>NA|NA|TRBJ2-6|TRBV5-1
TGCGCCAGCAGCTTAAACCTTCGAAGAACAGGGACTGGGGCCAACGTCCTGACTTTC
CASSLNLRRTGTGANVLTF
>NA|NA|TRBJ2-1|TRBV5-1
TGCGCCAGCAGCTTGGAACCGGTCTCCTACAATGAGCAGTTCTTC
CASSLEPVSYNEQFF
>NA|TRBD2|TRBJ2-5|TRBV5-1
TGCGCCAGCAGCCCGGATAGCGGGGGAGGGACCCAGTACTTC
CASSPDSGGGTQYF
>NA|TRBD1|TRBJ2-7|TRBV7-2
TGTGCCAGCAGCGTAGCCGGGACAGGAGCCTACGAGCAGTACTTC
CASSVAGTGAYEQYF
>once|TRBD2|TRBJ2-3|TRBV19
TGTGCCAGTAGTGTAACTAGCGGGGCTCTGGATACGCAGTATTTT
CASSVTSGALDTQYF
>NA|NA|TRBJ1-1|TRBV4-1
TGCGCCAGCAGCCAAGATGGGGGAGGGAACACTGAAGCTTTCTTT
CASSQDGGGNTEAFF
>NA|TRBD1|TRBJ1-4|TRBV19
TGTGCCAGCACCGGCCGGGACAGCAATAATGAAAAACTGTTTTTT
CASTGRDSNNEKLFF
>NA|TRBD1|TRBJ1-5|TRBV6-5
TGTGCCAGCAGCCCGGACAGGGGGGGCAATCAGCCCCAGCATTTT
CASSPDRGGNQPQHF
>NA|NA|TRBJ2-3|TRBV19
TGTGCCAGTAGAGACCGGGGTGGGGAGTCAAGCACAGATACGCAGTATTTT
CASRDRGGESSTDTQYF
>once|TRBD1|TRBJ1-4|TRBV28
TGTGCCAGCAGTATCCCGGGACAGGGTCATGAAAAACTGTTTTTT
CASSIPGQGHEKLFF
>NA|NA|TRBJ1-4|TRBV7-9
TGTGCCAGCAGCTTACTTTCCGGTCCAACTAATGAAAAACTGTTTTTT
CASSLLSGPTNEKLFF
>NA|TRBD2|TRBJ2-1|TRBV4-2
TGTGCCAGCAGCCAAGATGTGATAGCGGGGGGCCGGAATGAGCAGTTCTTC
CASSQDVIAGGRNEQFF
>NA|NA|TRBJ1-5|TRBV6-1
TGTGCCAGCAGTGAATTCATGAGGCCCGGAAATCAGCCCCAGCATTTT
CASSEFMRPGNQPQHF
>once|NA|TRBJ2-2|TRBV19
TGTGCCAGTACCTTAAACGTAGGGGGTACCGGGGAGCTGTTTTTT
CASTLNVGGTGELFF
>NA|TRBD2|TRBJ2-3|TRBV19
TGTGCCAGTAGTACCCCTGCGGGGGGGGATGTAGATACGCAGTATTTT
CASSTPAGGDVDTQYF
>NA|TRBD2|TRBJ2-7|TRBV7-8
TGTGCCAGCAGCCAAAGACTAGCGGGATCCTACGAGCAGTACTTC
CASSQRLAGSYEQYF
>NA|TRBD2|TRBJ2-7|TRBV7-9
TGTGCCAGCAGCTTAGGTGGGAGGGACGACTCCTACGAGCAGTACTTC
CASSLGGRDDSYEQYF
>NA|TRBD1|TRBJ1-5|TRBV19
TGTGCCAGTAGTATAGATGGGACAGGGAAAACGCCCCAGCATTTT
CASSIDGTGKTPQHF
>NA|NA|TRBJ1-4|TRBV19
TGTGCCAGTAGTCAGGGTGGCCGGCCCAACGAAAAACTGTTTTTT
CASSQGGRPNEKLFF